This TCR beta chain was recorded in a study of CDR3 diversity in severe acne. TCRdb re-called the PCR reads with MiXCR, one entry per CDR3 protein. This sample has 65,000 to 95,000 distinct CDR3 sequences, with around 50% found just once. The table lists this clonotype with a few counts. The CDR3 totals 15 residues. The germline gives CDR1 LNHNV, CDR2 YYDKDF (reference sequence). After removal of 0 bases from V and 8 bases from J, the junction contained 9 bases not matched to a gene. The receptor's source is a male donor in good health, without acne. J is TRBJ1-2 and V is TRBV15; 7 nucleotides agree with TRBD1. Sequenced sample: blood. CDR3 loop: CATSRDQTGERGYTF. CDR3 sequence (DNA): TGTGCCACCAGCAGAGATCAAACAGGGGAGCGAGGCTACACCTTC.